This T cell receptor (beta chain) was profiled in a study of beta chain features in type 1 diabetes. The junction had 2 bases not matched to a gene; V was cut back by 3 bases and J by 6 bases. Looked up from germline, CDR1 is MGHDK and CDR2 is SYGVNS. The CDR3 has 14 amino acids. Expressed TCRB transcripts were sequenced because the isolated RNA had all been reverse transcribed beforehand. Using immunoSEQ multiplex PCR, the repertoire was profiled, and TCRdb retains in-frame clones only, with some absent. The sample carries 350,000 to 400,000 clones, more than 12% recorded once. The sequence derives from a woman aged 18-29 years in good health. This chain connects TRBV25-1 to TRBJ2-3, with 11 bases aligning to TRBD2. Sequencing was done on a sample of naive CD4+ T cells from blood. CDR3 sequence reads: CASSDTSGSDTQYF. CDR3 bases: TGTGCCAGCAGTGATACTAGCGGGAGCGATACGCAGTATTTT.